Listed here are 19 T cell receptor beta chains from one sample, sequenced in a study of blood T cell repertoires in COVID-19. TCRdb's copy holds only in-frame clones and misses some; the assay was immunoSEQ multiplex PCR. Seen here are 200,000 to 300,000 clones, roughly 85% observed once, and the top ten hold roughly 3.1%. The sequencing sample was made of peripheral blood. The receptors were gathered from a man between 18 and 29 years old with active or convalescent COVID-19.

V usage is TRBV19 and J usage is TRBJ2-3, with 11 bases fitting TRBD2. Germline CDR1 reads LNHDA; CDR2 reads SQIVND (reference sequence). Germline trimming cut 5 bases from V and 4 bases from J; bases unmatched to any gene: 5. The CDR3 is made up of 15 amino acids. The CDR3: CASSELAGASDTQYF. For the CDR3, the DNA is TGTGCCAGTAGTGAACTAGCGGGAGCTTCAGATACGCAGTATTTT. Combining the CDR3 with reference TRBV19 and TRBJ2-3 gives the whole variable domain DGGITQSPKYLFRKEGQNVTLSCEQNLNHDAMYWYRQDPGQGLRLIYYSQIVNDFQKGDIAEGYSVSREKKESFPLTVTSAQKNPTAFYLCASSELAGASDTQYFGPGTRLTVL.

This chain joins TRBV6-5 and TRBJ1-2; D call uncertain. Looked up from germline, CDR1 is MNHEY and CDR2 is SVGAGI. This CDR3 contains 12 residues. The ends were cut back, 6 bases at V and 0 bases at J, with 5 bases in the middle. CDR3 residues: CASSPSNYGYTF. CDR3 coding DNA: TGTGCCAGCAGCCCGTCTAACTATGGCTACACCTTC.

CDR3 amino acids: CASSQDLRGARADTQYF. The CDR3 coding sequence is TGCGCCAGCAGCCAAGATCTTAGGGGCGCCAGGGCAGATACGCAGTATTTT. The chain is built from TRBV4-3 and TRBJ2-3, with D possibly being TRBD1 (5 bases). CDR1 LGHNA and CDR2 YSLEER come from the germline V gene. The CDR3 totals 17 residues. The V and J ends lost 0 bases and 4 bases respectively, with 17 bases between them.

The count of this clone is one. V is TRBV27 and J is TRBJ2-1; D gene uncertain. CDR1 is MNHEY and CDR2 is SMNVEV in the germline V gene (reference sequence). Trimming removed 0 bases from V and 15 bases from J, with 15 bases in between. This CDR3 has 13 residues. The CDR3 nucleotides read TGTGCCAGCAGTTTATCTCAGACAAGTCGACGGTTCTTC. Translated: CASSLSQTSRRFF.

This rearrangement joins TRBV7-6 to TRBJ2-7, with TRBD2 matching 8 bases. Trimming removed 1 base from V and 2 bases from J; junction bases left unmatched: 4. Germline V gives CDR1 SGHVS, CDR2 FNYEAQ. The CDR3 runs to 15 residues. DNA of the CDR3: TGTGCCAGCAGCTTAGTTGAAGCGGGAGCCTACGAGCAGTACTTC. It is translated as CASSLVEAGAYEQYF.

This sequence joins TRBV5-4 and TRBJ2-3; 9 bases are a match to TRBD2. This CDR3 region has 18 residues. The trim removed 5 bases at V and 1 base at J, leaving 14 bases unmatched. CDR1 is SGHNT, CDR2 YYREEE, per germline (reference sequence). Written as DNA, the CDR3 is TGTGCCAGCAGACATCTGAGCGGGGGGATGTGGGGCACAGATACGCAGTATTTT. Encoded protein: CASRHLSGGMWGTDTQYF.

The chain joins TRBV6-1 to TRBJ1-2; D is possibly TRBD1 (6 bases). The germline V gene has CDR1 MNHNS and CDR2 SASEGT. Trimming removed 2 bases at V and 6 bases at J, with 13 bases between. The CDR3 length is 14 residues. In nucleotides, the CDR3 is TGTGCCAGCAGTGAAAGGGCACAGGGAGATGGCTACACCTTC. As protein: CASSERAQGDGYTF.

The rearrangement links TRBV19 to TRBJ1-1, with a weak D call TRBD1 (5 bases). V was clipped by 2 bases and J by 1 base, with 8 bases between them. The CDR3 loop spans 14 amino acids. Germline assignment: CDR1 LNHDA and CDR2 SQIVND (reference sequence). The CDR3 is CASSITGANTEAFF. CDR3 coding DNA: TGTGCCAGTAGTATAACTGGGGCGAACACTGAAGCTTTCTTT.

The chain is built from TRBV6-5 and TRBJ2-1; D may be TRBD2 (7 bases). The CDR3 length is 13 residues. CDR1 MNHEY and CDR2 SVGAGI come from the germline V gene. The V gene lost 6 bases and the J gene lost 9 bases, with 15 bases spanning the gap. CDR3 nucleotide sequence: TGTGCCAGCAGACCTGGGGGGGGGCGTGAGCAGTTCTTC. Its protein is CASRPGGGREQFF.

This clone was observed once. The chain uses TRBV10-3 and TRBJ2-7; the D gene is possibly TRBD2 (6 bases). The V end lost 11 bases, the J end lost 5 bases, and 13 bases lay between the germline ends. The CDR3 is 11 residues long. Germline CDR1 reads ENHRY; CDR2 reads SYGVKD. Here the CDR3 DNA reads TGTGCCGGGGGGACGGGAGACGAGCAGTACTTC. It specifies CAGGTGDEQYF.

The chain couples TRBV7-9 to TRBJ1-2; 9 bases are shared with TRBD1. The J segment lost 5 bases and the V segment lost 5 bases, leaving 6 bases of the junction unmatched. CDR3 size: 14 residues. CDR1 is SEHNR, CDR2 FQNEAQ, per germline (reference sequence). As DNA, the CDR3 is TGTGCCAGCAGCAACTCCGGACAGGGGTATGGCTACACCTTC. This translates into CASSNSGQGYGYTF.

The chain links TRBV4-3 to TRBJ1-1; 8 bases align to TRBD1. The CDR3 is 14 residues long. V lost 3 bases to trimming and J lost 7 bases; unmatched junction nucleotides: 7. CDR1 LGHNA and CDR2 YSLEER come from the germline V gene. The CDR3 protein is CASSQNRGSGEAFF. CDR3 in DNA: TGCGCCAGCAGCCAGAACAGGGGGTCGGGTGAAGCTTTCTTT.

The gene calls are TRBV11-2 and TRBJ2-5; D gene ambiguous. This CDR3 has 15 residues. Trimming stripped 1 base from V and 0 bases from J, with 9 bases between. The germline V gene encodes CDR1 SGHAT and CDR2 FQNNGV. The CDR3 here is CASSLGALYQETQYF. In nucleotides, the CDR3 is TGTGCCAGCAGCTTAGGGGCCTTGTACCAAGAGACCCAGTACTTC.

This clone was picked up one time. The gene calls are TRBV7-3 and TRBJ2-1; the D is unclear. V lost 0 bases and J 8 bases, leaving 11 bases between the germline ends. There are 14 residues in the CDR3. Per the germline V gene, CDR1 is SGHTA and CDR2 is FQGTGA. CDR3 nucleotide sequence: TGTGCCAGCAGCTTAACGACCGGGTTCGATGAGCAGTTCTTC. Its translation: CASSLTTGFDEQFF.

The CDR3 spells CASNPNRANYGYTF. The CDR3 DNA is TGTGCCAGTAACCCTAACAGGGCCAACTATGGCTACACCTTC. V gene TRBV19 combines with J gene TRBJ1-2; D is possibly TRBD1 (6 bases). CDR1 and CDR2 (germline): LNHDA, SQIVND (reference sequence). The CDR3 is 14 amino acids. Trimming removed 7 bases at V and 2 bases at J, with 14 bases between. The variable domain in full, with the rest retrieved from reference TRBV19 and TRBJ1-2, is DGGITQSPKYLFRKEGQNVTLSCEQNLNHDAMYWYRQDPGQGLRLIYYSQIVNDFQKGDIAEGYSVSREKKESFPLTVTSAQKNPTAFYLCASNPNRANYGYTFGSGTRLTVV.

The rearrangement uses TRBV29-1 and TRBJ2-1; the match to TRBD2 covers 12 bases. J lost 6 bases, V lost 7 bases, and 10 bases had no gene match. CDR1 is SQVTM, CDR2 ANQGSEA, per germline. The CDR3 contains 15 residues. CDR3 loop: CSAPLTSGSPNEQFF. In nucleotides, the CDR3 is TGCAGCGCTCCCCTGACTAGCGGGAGCCCCAATGAGCAGTTCTTC.

This CDR3 reads CASSARLAGGSYEQYF. For the CDR3, the DNA is TGTGCCAGCAGCGCCCGACTAGCGGGAGGGTCCTACGAGCAGTACTTC. The chain employs TRBV7-2 and TRBJ2-7, with 14 bases lining up with TRBD2. Germline V gene sequence: CDR1 SGHTA, CDR2 FQGNSA. The CDR3 contains 16 residues. V was clipped by 5 bases and J by 1 base; unmatched bases: 4.

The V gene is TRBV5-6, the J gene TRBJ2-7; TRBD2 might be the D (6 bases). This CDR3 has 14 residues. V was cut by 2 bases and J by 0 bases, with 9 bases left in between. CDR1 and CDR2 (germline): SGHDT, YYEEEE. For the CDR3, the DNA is TGTGCCAGCAGCTTAAGCGGGTTCTCCTACGAGCAGTACTTC. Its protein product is CASSLSGFSYEQYF.

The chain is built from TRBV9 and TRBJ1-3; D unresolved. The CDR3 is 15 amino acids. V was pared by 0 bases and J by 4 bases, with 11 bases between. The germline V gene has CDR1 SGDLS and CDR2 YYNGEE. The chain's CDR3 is CASSVARGTGNTIYF. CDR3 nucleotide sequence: TGTGCCAGCAGCGTAGCTCGGGGAACGGGAAACACCATATATTTT.